This T cell receptor beta chain was obtained from a study of response to subunit inactivated influenza vaccine. Findings and caveats of the study: Authors suggested each seasonal flu vaccination may recruit only limited numbers of new T cells.

TCRdb redid the calling of the RT-PCR reads with MiXCR, one entry per CDR3 protein. The sample has around 760,000 distinct CDR3 sequences, approximately 15% seen once. In its sample, this clonotype was seen a few times. Its antigen is still unknown. The source was PBMCs from blood, collected around 15 days before vaccination. This receptor was obtained from a man in his fifties or sixties who received an inactivated influenza vaccine.

The chain's CDR3 is CASSLGDRGRQPQHF. As DNA, the CDR3 is TGTGCCAGCAGCTTAGGTGACAGGGGTCGGCAGCCCCAGCATTTT. V gene TRBV7-9 combines with J gene TRBJ1-5; 8 bases agree with TRBD1. Germline-derived CDR1 and CDR2 are SEHNR and FQNEAQ (reference sequence). The CDR3 spans 15 residues. Unmatched junction bases numbered 6, after V lost 1 base and J lost 7 bases.